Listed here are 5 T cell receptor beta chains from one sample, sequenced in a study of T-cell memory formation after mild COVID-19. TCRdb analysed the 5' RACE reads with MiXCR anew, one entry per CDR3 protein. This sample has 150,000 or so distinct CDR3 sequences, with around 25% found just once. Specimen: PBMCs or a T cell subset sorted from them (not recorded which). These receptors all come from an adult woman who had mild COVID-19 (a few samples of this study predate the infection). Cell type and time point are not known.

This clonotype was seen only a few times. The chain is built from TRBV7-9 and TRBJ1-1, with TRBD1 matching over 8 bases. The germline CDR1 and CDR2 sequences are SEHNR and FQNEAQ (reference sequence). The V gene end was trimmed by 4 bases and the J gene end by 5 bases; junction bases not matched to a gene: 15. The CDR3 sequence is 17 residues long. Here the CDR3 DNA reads TGTGCCAGCAGCTCTCGGTCGGAGAGACAGGGGAGGACTGAAGCTTTCTTT. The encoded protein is CASSSRSERQGRTEAFF.

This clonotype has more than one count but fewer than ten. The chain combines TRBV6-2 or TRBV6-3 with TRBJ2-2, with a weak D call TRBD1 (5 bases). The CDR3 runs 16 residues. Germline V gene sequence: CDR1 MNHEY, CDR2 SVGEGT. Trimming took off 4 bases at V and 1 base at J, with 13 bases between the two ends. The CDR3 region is CASSSSKDKNTGELFF. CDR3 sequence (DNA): TGTGCCAGCAGTTCCTCTAAGGACAAGAACACCGGGGAGCTGTTTTTT.

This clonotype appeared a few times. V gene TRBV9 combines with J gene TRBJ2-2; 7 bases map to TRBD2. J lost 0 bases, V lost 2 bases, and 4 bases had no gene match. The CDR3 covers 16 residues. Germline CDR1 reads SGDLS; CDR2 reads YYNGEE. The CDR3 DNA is TGTGCCAGCAGCGTGCGGCGGGGGACGAACACCGGGGAGCTGTTTTTT. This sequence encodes CASSVRRGTNTGELFF.

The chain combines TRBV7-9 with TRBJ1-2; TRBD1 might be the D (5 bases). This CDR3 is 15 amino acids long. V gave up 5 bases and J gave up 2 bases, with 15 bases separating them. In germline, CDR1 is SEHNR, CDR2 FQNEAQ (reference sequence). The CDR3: CASSRAGDWNYGYTF. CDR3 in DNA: TGTGCCAGCAGCCGTGCTGGGGACTGGAACTATGGCTACACCTTC.

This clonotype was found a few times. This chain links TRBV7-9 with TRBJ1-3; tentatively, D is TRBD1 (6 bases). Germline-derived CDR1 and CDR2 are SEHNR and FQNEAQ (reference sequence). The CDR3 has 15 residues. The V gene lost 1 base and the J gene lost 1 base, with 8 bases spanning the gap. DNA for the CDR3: TGTGCCAGCAGCTTAGTTACAGGGTCTGGAAACACCATATATTTT. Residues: CASSLVTGSGNTIYF.